Reported below is one T cell receptor beta chain. Its target is not known. This sample stems from a study of cytomegalovirus exposure and HLA in healthy donors. Whole-study results and caveats: Most CMV-associated TCR beta chains were later found to appear HLA-restricted. The study put 150 to 200 TCR beta chains on its list as cytomegalovirus-associated.

Both 60 Vbeta primers and 13 Jbeta primers went into the PCR. Data came from immunoSEQ multiplex PCR; TCRdb stores just in-frame clones and leaves some out. Its table records about 190,000 clones. V dropped 4 bases and J dropped 4 bases, with 11 bases sitting between them. The CDR3 is made up of 15 amino acids. CDR1 KGHSH and CDR2 LQKENI come from the germline V gene. Source material: PBMCs. The receptor was derived from a woman in her twenties or thirties in good health and CMV-seropositive. The V and J genes are TRBV18 and TRBJ2-6, with D perhaps TRBD2 (5 bases). The CDR3 is CASSLAQTGANVLTF. The CDR3 DNA sequence: TGTGCCAGCTCACTAGCGCAGACCGGGGCCAACGTCCTGACTTTC.